The rows below give T cell receptor beta chains drawn from one sample of a study of blood T cell repertoires in COVID-19. Only in-frame clones appear in the TCRdb table, and some are missing; sequencing was by immunoSEQ multiplex PCR. Of about 170,000 clones listed, over 70% are singletons. The sample taken for sequencing was peripheral blood. The receptors originated from an elderly woman with active or convalescent COVID-19. Each CDR3 is given without its conserved first and last residue.

11	TRBV29-1	TRBJ1-2	SVERTGDRGYT
10	TRBV6-1	TRBJ1-1	ASSDGQSGAF
13	TRBV6-6	TRBJ1-5	ASSRGTGNNQPQH
16	TRBV10-3	TRBJ2-5	AISESGGLAGGPETQY
13	TRBV19	TRBJ1-3	ASHRQGDSGNTIY
14	TRBV27	TRBJ2-3	ASSPTPSRSTDTQY
13	TRBV7-2	TRBJ2-7	ASSWLAGDSYEQY
13	TRBV7-9	TRBJ2-7	ASSRVAGGPREQY
9	TRBV12-5	TRBJ1-1	ASGRGTEAF
14	TRBV6-6	TRBJ1-1	ASSPLTGTGGTEAF
10	TRBV19	TRBJ1-1	ASSVQGYEAF
13	TRBV6-5	TRBJ1-2	ASSYRFRTAHGYT
10	TRBV3-1/TRBV3-2	TRBJ2-5	ASRLVGETQY
14	TRBV7-2	TRBJ1-2	ASSLEGGVIVYGYT
10	TRBV3-1/TRBV3-2	TRBJ1-4	ASSGQGEKLF
10	TRBV11-2	TRBJ2-7	ASQYGAYEQY
12	TRBV10-3	TRBJ1-1	AITEGGPNTEAF
13	TRBV7-2	TRBJ2-1	ASSQRALKRDEQF
11	TRBV5-4	TRBJ1-6	ASSFTSNSPLH
17	TRBV6-2/TRBV6-3	TRBJ2-2	ASSLPQGGGALNTGELF
12	TRBV10-3	TRBJ2-2	AITSDRGAGELF
11	TRBV6-2/TRBV6-3	TRBJ1-5	ASSSQSNQPQH
12	TRBV7-2	TRBJ2-7	ASSLNSGSYEQY
9	TRBV29-1	TRBJ2-2	SVRYTGELF
10	TRBV19	TRBJ1-2	ASSNRGYGYT
12	TRBV6-5	TRBJ1-2	ASRISGWVYGYT
15	TRBV7-9	TRBJ2-3	ASSFPPGARGADTQY
12	TRBV4-2	TRBJ2-7	ASSQDWQTYEQY
13	TRBV18	TRBJ2-2	ASSPGGTVTGELF
14	TRBV30	TRBJ1-6	AWSVKGQGTGSPLH
10	TRBV12-3/TRBV12-4	TRBJ1-1	ASTYGGTEAF
14	TRBV7-3	TRBJ2-2	ASSFLATTNTGELF
10	TRBV7-2	TRBJ1-5	ASSLGAQPQH